This T cell receptor beta chain was sequenced in a study of CD8 T cells in Susac syndrome. RNA amounts of about 0.5 to 1 ug underwent reverse transcription with random hexamers. The method of amplification for TCR beta CDR3 was immunoSEQ multiplex PCR, covering 54 Vbeta and 13 Jbeta. Via MiXCR, TCRdb re-called the immunoSEQ multiplex PCR reads, giving one row per CDR3 protein. The sample lists 40,000 to 55,000 distinct CDR3 sequences, nearly 95% occurring once. TCR beta sequences were obtained from blood CD8+ and CD4+ T cells. Through negative isolation, CD4+ and CD8+ T cells were obtained, while TEMRA cells were enriched using FACS. There are 16 residues in the CDR3. Germline values: CDR1 SEHNR, CDR2 FQNEAQ (reference sequence). Germline trimming cut 6 bases from V and 4 bases from J; bases unmatched to any gene: 6.

The chain combines TRBV7-9 with TRBJ2-1; 13 nucleotides line up with TRBD2. This receptor was taken from a human donor in good health. The sequencing sample was made of CD8+ T cells from PBMCs. Here the CDR3 reads CASRPPGLAGYNEQFF. CDR3 DNA: TGTGCCAGCAGGCCTCCGGGACTAGCGGGATACAATGAGCAGTTCTTC.